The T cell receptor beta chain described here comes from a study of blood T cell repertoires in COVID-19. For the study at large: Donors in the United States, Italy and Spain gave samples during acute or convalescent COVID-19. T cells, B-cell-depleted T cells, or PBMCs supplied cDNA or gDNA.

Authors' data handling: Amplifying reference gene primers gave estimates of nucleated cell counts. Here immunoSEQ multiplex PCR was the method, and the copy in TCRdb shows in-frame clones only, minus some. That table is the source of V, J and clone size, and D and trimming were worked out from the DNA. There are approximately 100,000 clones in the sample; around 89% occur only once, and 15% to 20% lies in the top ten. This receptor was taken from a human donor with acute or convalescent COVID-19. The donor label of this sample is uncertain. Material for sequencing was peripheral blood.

CDR3 amino acids: CASSFGQTQETQYF. In DNA form, the CDR3 reads TGTGCCAGCAGCTTCGGACAGACCCAAGAGACCCAGTACTTC. The rearrangement uses TRBV7-9 and TRBJ2-5; the D gene is possibly TRBD1 (6 bases). Germline lookup yields CDR1 SEHNR and CDR2 FQNEAQ (reference sequence). Trimming cost V 3 bases and J 1 base, with 9 bases left between them. CDR3 length: 14 amino acids.